This T cell receptor (beta chain) comes out of a study of blood T cells in healthy people across ages. Across the whole study: In model experiments, template switching was able to capture about one barcoded beta molecule for every two T cells that were present.

Per-sample PBMC isolation yielded at least 7 million cells. A J-beta primer mix and a sample-barcoded 5' primer were used in a second PCR of roughly 7 to 12 cycles. Each of the samples gave a minimum of 2.5 million paired-end reads that contained CDR3. TCRdb re-derived calls from the 5' RACE reads in MiXCR, one entry per CDR3 protein. In the table there are more than 1,400,000 distinct CDR3 sequences, roughly 45% of which are singletons. This clonotype occurred a few times. The CDR3 totals 19 residues. V gave up 0 bases and J gave up 0 bases; unmatched junction bases: 8. Germline CDR1 SGHDN, CDR2 FVKESK.

The source of this sequence is a woman in her late teens or twenties in good health. The gene calls are TRBV14 and TRBJ1-4, with TRBD1 matching over 9 bases. Sequenced: blood. This CDR3 reads CASSQDGAQGAATNEKLFF. The CDR3 DNA reads TGTGCCAGCAGCCAAGACGGGGCACAGGGGGCAGCAACTAATGAAAAACTGTTTTTT.